Presented here are 5 T cell receptor beta chains from one specimen sequenced in a study of T cells in Graves' hyperthyroidism and ophthalmopathy. TCR beta CDR3 region amplification was performed from RNA transcripts. The TCR CDR3 first-round RT-PCR relied on the HTBI primer set. TCRdb reprocessed the multiplex PCR reads with MiXCR, giving one entry per CDR3 protein. The sample has about 720,000 distinct CDR3 sequences; about 17% are singletons. The sequenced sample consisted of blood. The receptors derive from a man younger than 35 with Graves' hyperthyroidism.

This clonotype occurred many times. This chain uses TRBV28 with TRBJ1-2; D ambiguous. Germline CDR1 and CDR2: MDHEN and SYDVKM. Trimming pared 3 bases from V and 4 bases from J, leaving 6 bases between. This CDR3 has 12 residues. In nucleotides, the CDR3 is TGTGCCAGCAGTTTGCGCAGCTATGGCTACACCTTC. Amino acid sequence: CASSLRSYGYTF.

This clonotype appeared a few times. The junction does not match germline at one end; this may be a read error. This chain joins TRBV12-3 or TRBV12-4 and TRBJ1-3; 8 positions agree with TRBD1. CDR3 length: 14 amino acids. CDR3 loop: CAGSYGTGGNTIYF. In nucleotides, the CDR3 is TGTGCCGGCAGTTATGGGACAGGAGGAAACACCATATATTTT.

A few counts support this clonotype. The chain couples TRBV29-1 to TRBJ2-5; no clear D. The germline CDR1 and CDR2 sequences are SQVTM and ANQGSEA. This CDR3 region has 12 residues. Trimming left V 4 bases short and J 5 bases short, with 11 bases between. The CDR3 nucleotides read TGCAGCGTTGTGTTCGGGTTCGAGACCCAGTACTTC. Amino acids: CSVVFGFETQYF. Based on the CDR3 plus reference TRBV29-1 and TRBJ2-5, the full variable domain is SAVISQKPSRDICQRGTSLTIQCQVDSQVTMMFWYRQQPGQSLTLIATANQGSEATYESGFVIDKFPISRPNLTFSTLTVSNMSPEDSSIYLCSVVFGFETQYFGPGTRLLVL.

The chain has TRBV27 and TRBJ2-5; no clear D gene. V lost 8 bases to trimming and J lost 7 bases, with 11 bases between them. Germline-derived CDR1 and CDR2 are MNHEY and SMNVEV (reference sequence). This CDR3 spans 11 amino acids. The CDR3, as DNA: TGTGCCAGCGAACCCCGGAGGACCCAGTACTTC. It translates to CASEPRRTQYF.

Comments on this clonotype: A junction boundary mismatches the germline segment, possibly from a read error. This chain joins TRBV2 and TRBJ1-2; D possibly corresponds to TRBD1 (6 bases). There are 13 residues in the CDR3. Looked up from germline, CDR1 is SNHLY and CDR2 is FYNNEI. CDR3 protein: CVSSVWGAQGYIF. CDR3 sequence (DNA): TGTGTCAGCAGTGTTTGGGGGGCACAGGGCTACATCTTC.